A selection of T cell receptor beta chains follows, all from one sample in a study of identical twins. TCRdb itself ran the 5' RACE reads through MiXCR, one entry per CDR3 protein. The table lists 200,000 to 250,000 distinct CDR3 sequences, more than 6.5% of them singletons. This sample also appeared in a second study, on yellow fever vaccine responses in identical twins.

The sequenced sample was memory (CD45RO+) T cells sorted from blood. All receptors come from a woman between 18 and 30 years old in good health. Both conserved end residues are part of each CDR3. The order of the fields is V gene, J gene, CDR3 length, CDR3 protein.

v_call: TRBV20-1; j_call: TRBJ2-7; cdr3_length: 13; cdr3_aa: CSARQGKVNEQYF
v_call: TRBV20-1; j_call: TRBJ2-3; cdr3_length: 15; cdr3_aa: CSARVGAGDTDTQYF
v_call: TRBV29-1; j_call: TRBJ1-2; cdr3_length: 13; cdr3_aa: CSAGTGTNYGYTF
v_call: TRBV20-1; j_call: TRBJ2-3; cdr3_length: 12; cdr3_aa: CSAKSFKGFPYF
v_call: TRBV12-3/TRBV12-4; j_call: TRBJ1-5; cdr3_length: 14; cdr3_aa: CASSRRGGNQPQHF
v_call: TRBV20-1; j_call: TRBJ2-5; cdr3_length: 13; cdr3_aa: CSAATSGQETQYF
v_call: TRBV5-1; j_call: TRBJ2-5; cdr3_length: 14; cdr3_aa: CASRLALGSETQYF
v_call: TRBV3-1; j_call: TRBJ2-1; cdr3_length: 16; cdr3_aa: CASSQSKRGAGYEQFF
v_call: TRBV4-1; j_call: TRBJ2-1; cdr3_length: 17; cdr3_aa: CASSQELGLAVYNEQFF
v_call: TRBV28; j_call: TRBJ2-1; cdr3_length: 14; cdr3_aa: CASRSGASGNEQFF
v_call: TRBV3-1; j_call: TRBJ1-5; cdr3_length: 15; cdr3_aa: CASSQEGGRNQPQHF
v_call: TRBV6-1; j_call: TRBJ1-1; cdr3_length: 14; cdr3_aa: CASSERVENTEAFF
v_call: TRBV28; j_call: TRBJ2-7; cdr3_length: 14; cdr3_aa: CAGSNGGRKYEQYF
v_call: TRBV19; j_call: TRBJ2-1; cdr3_length: 14; cdr3_aa: CASSIAGTGREQFF
v_call: TRBV11-2; j_call: TRBJ2-3; cdr3_length: 18; cdr3_aa: CASSLRLSGGSLTDTQYF
v_call: TRBV6-5; j_call: TRBJ2-5; cdr3_length: 16; cdr3_aa: CASSYSGTSGPETQYF
v_call: TRBV29-1; j_call: TRBJ1-2; cdr3_length: 13; cdr3_aa: CSVVDPLNYGYTF
v_call: TRBV28; j_call: TRBJ1-2; cdr3_length: 16; cdr3_aa: CASSPIPQGTFYGYTF
v_call: TRBV6-5; j_call: TRBJ2-7; cdr3_length: 17; cdr3_aa: CASRYMKQGTSSYEQYF
v_call: TRBV20-1; j_call: TRBJ2-3; cdr3_length: 17; cdr3_aa: CSASATLTSGGAGPQYF
v_call: TRBV7-6; j_call: TRBJ2-7; cdr3_length: 13; cdr3_aa: CASSLESLTAQYF
v_call: TRBV6-6; j_call: TRBJ2-7; cdr3_length: 12; cdr3_aa: CASSLTGLGQYF
v_call: TRBV4-2; j_call: TRBJ2-1; cdr3_length: 17; cdr3_aa: CASSRYKRGGGYNEQFF
v_call: TRBV12-3/TRBV12-4; j_call: TRBJ1-1; cdr3_length: 15; cdr3_aa: CASSLVGVSGIEAFF
v_call: TRBV4-1; j_call: TRBJ2-7; cdr3_length: 15; cdr3_aa: CASSPGLAGGYEQYF
v_call: TRBV5-8; j_call: TRBJ2-5; cdr3_length: 12; cdr3_aa: CASRWAEETQYF
v_call: TRBV3-1; j_call: TRBJ2-2; cdr3_length: 18; cdr3_aa: CASSDGLAGGLNTGELFF